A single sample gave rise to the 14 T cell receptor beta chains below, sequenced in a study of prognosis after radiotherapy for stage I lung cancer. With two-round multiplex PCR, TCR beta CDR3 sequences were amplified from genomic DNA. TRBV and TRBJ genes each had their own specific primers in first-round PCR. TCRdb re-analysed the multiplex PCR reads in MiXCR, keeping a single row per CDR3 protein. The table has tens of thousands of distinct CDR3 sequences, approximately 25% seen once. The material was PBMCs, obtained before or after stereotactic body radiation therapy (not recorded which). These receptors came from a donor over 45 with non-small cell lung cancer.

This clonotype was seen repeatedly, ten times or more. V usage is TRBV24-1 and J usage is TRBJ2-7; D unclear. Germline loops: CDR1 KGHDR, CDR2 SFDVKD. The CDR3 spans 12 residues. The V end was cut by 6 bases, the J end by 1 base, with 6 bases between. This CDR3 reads CATSPDSYEQYF. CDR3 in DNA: TGTGCCACCAGTCCGGATTCCTACGAGCAGTACTTC.

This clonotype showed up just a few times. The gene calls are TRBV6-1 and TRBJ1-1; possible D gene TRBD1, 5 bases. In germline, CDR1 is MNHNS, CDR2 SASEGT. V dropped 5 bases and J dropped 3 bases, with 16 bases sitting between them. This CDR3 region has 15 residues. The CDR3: CASSTVQARDTEAFF. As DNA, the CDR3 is TGTGCCAGCAGTACCGTACAGGCTAGGGACACTGAAGCTTTCTTT.

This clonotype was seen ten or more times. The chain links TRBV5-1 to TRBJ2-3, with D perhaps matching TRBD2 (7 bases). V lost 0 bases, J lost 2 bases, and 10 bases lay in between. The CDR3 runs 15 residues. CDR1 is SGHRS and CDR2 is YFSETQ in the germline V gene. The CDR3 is CASSLEGGNTDTQYF. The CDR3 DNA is TGCGCCAGCAGCTTGGAGGGGGGGAACACAGATACGCAGTATTTT.

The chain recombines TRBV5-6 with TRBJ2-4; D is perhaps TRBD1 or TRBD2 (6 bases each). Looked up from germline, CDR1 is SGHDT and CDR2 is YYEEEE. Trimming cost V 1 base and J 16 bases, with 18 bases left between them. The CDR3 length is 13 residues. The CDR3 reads CASSLRPPGARYF. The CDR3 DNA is TGTGCCAGCAGCTTGCGGCCCCCGGGGGCGAGATACTTC.

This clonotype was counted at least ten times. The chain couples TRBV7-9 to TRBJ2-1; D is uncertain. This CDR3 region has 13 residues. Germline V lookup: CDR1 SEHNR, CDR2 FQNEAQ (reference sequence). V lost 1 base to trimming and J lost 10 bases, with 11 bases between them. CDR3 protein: CASSLEGADEQFF. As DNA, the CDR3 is TGTGCCAGCAGCTTAGAGGGTGCAGACGAGCAGTTCTTC.

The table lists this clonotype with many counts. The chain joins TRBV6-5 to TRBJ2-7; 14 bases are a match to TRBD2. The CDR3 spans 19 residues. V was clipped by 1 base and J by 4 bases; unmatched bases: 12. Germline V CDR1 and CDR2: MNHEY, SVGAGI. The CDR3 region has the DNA TGTGCCAGCAGTTACTGGGGGGGGACTAGCGGGGGCTCTATGTACGAGCAGTACTTC. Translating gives CASSYWGGTSGGSMYEQYF.

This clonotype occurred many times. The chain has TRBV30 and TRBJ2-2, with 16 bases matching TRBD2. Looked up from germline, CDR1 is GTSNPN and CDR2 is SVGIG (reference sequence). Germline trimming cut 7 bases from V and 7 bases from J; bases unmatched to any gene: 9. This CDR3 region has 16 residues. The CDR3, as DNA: TGTGCCTTCTCGGGACTAGCGGGGGGGCTGATCGGGGAGCTGTTTTTT. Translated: CAFSGLAGGLIGELFF.

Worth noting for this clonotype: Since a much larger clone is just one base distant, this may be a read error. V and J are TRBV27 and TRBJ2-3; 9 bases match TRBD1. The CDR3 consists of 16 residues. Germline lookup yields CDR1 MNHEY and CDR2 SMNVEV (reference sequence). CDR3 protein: CASNINRDRVPDKQYF. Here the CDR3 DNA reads TGTGCCAGCAATATCAACCGGGACAGGGTCCCAGATAAGCAGTATTTT.

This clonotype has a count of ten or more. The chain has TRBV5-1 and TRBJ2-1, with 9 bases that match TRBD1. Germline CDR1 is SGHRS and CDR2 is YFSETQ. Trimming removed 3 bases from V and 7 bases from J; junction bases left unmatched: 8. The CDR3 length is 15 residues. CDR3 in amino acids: CASSSAGTGRNEQFF. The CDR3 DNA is TGCGCCAGCAGCTCCGCCGGGACAGGGCGGAATGAGCAGTTCTTC.

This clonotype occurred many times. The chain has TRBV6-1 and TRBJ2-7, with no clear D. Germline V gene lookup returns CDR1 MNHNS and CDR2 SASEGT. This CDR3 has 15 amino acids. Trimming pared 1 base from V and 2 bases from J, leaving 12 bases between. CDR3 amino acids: CASSEVGAGAYEQYF. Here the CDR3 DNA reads TGTGCCAGCAGTGAAGTAGGAGCTGGCGCCTACGAGCAGTACTTC.

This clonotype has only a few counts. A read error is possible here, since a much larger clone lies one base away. CDR3 in amino acids: CASSTTGGERYF. The DNA for the CDR3 is TGTGCCAGCAGCACGACCGGGGGCGAGCGGTACTTC. The chain couples TRBV7-9 to TRBJ2-7; D assignment may be TRBD1 or TRBD2 (6 bases each). The V gene's germline CDR1 is SEHNR and CDR2 FQNEAQ (reference sequence). The CDR3 runs 12 residues.

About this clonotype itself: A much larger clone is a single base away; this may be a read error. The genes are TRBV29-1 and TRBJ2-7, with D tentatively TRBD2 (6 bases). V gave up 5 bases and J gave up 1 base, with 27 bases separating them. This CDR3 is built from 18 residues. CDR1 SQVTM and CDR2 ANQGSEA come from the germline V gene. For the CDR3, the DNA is TGCAGCGTTCAGGACCTTCGCGGGACGGCCCACCCTTCCTACGAGCAGTACTTC. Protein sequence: CSVQDLRGTAHPSYEQYF.

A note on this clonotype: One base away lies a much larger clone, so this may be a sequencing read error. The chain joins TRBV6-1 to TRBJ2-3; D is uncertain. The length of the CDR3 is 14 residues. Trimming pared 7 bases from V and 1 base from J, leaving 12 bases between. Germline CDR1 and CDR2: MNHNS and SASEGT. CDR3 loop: CASTPTRGTDTQYF. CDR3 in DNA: TGTGCCAGCACACCGACCAGAGGCACAGATACGCAGTATTTT.

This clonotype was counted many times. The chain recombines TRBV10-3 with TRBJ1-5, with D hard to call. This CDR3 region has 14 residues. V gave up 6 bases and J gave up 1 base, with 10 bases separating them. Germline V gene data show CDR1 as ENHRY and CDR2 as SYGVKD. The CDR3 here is CAISQTESNQPQHF. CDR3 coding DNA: TGTGCCATCAGCCAGACGGAGAGCAATCAGCCCCAGCATTTT.